The rows below give T cell receptor beta chains drawn from one sample of a study of cytomegalovirus exposure and HLA in healthy donors. Sequencing was performed with immunoSEQ multiplex PCR; in TCRdb, only in-frame clones are kept and a portion is missing. This sample has 150,000 to 200,000 clones, with roughly 80% found just once. Sequenced sample: PBMCs. The receptors here all came from a man aged 35-49 years in good health and CMV-seronegative. Each CDR3 is given with its conserved first and last residue. D genes are given only for firm matches. A row's size may be missing; if present it is once, few, many or a size class.

-	-	TRBV7-3	TRBJ2-7	CASSLAGGSSYEQYF	TGTGCCAGCAGCTTAGCAGGGGGGAGTAGCTACGAGCAGTACTTC
TRBD1	-	TRBV7-2	TRBJ2-1	CASSLAGGTYNEQFF	TGTGCCAGCAGCTTAGCAGGGGGCACCTACAATGAGCAGTTCTTC
TRBD1	-	TRBV2	TRBJ1-3	CASTRDRGSGNTIYF	TGTGCCAGCACTCGGGACAGGGGGAGTGGAAACACCATATATTTT
TRBD1	-	TRBV10-3	TRBJ2-1	CAISGQGAGSYNEQFF	TGTGCCATCAGTGGACAGGGGGCGGGCTCCTACAATGAGCAGTTCTTC
-	once	TRBV4-2	TRBJ1-2	CASSPTKGAGLYGYTF	TGTGCCAGCAGCCCCACGAAAGGGGCGGGATTGTATGGCTACACCTTC
-	-	TRBV5-1	TRBJ2-2	CASSPGHTNTGELFF	TGCGCCAGCAGCCCGGGACATACGAACACCGGGGAGCTGTTTTTT
TRBD1	few	TRBV28	TRBJ1-5	CASTYIQPGTGYQPQHF	TGTGCCAGCACCTACATTCAACCGGGGACAGGGTATCAGCCCCAGCATTTT
-	-	TRBV28	TRBJ2-3	CASSPLDLLSTDTQYF	TGTGCCAGCAGTCCGTTGGACTTACTGAGCACAGATACGCAGTATTTT
TRBD1	-	TRBV27	TRBJ2-1	CASSGRGQGTDEQFF	TGTGCCAGCAGTGGACGGGGACAGGGTACGGATGAGCAGTTCTTC
TRBD1	-	TRBV6-6	TRBJ1-4	CASSYWQGANNEKLFF	TGTGCCAGCAGTTACTGGCAGGGGGCAAATAATGAAAAACTGTTTTTT
-	once	TRBV5-4	TRBJ2-7	CASGRTRLGDEQYF	TGTGCCAGCGGACGGACACGGCTAGGGGACGAGCAGTACTTC
TRBD1	-	TRBV27	TRBJ1-1	CASSLSQGALNTEAFF	TGTGCCAGCAGTTTATCACAGGGGGCGCTGAACACTGAAGCTTTCTTT
-	-	TRBV11-1	TRBJ2-7	CASSLAPTGAPYEQYF	TGTGCCAGCAGCTTAGCCCCGACAGGAGCCCCCTACGAGCAGTACTTC
-	-	TRBV6-6	TRBJ1-2	CASSWERGGSGYTF	TGTGCCAGCAGTTGGGAAAGGGGGGGCTCTGGCTACACCTTC
-	-	TRBV27	TRBJ2-3	CASSFPTPSTDTQYF	TGTGCCAGCAGTTTTCCTACCCCGAGCACAGATACGCAGTATTTT
-	-	TRBV29-1	TRBJ1-4	CSVSGIQREKLFF	TGCAGCGTCTCCGGGATCCAACGGGAAAAACTGTTTTTT
-	-	TRBV6-5	TRBJ1-2	CASKDRRYGYTF	TGTGCCAGCAAAGACAGGCGTTATGGCTACACCTTC
-	-	TRBV11-3	TRBJ2-1	CASSLGAEQFF	TGTGCCAGCAGCTTAGGAGCTGAGCAGTTCTTC
TRBD2	few	TRBV4-3	TRBJ2-1	CASSQTSGATYNEQFF	TGCGCCAGCAGCCAAACTAGCGGGGCTACCTACAATGAGCAGTTCTTC
TRBD2	once	TRBV11-2	TRBJ2-1	CASSSGGRGGYNEQFF	TGTGCCAGCAGCTCTGGGGGGCGGGGGGGCTACAATGAGCAGTTCTTC
TRBD2	few	TRBV7-9	TRBJ2-3	CASSWGLAGGTDTQYF	TGTGCCAGCAGCTGGGGACTAGCGGGAGGGACAGATACGCAGTATTTT
-	-	TRBV28	TRBJ1-2	CASTTNPRGYTF	TGTGCCAGCACTACTAACCCCCGCGGCTACACCTTC
-	-	TRBV18	TRBJ1-2	CASSPGGRGARGYTF	TGTGCCAGCTCACCAGGGGGCAGGGGAGCGCGTGGCTACACCTTC
TRBD1	-	TRBV7-9	TRBJ2-5	CASRTPYQGEETQYF	TGTGCCAGCAGAACACCCTATCAGGGGGAAGAGACCCAGTACTTC
-	-	TRBV30	TRBJ1-2	CAWSVQDGYTF	TGTGCCTGGAGTGTACAAGATGGCTACACCTTC
TRBD2	-	TRBV9	TRBJ2-2	CASSVATQGLAGIANTGELFF	TGTGCCAGCAGCGTAGCTACCCAGGGACTAGCGGGAATCGCGAACACCGGGGAGCTGTTTTTT
-	-	TRBV5-1	TRBJ2-2	CASSSGQGHNTGELFF	TGCGCCAGCAGCTCCGGGCAGGGGCATAACACCGGGGAGCTGTTTTTT
-	-	TRBV28	TRBJ1-4	CASSNPGGLNEKLFF	TGTGCCAGCAGCAACCCTGGGGGACTTAATGAAAAACTGTTTTTT
TRBD2	few	TRBV27	TRBJ2-7	CASSATSESYEQYF	TGTGCCAGCAGCGCGACTAGCGAATCCTACGAGCAGTACTTC
-	-	TRBV7-3	TRBJ2-3	CASSLDGGTDTQYF	TGTGCCAGCAGCTTGGACGGAGGAACAGATACGCAGTATTTT
-	-	TRBV7-9	TRBJ1-4	CASRPGLGNEKLFF	TGTGCCAGCCGCCCAGGGCTGGGTAATGAAAAACTGTTTTTT
TRBD1	once	TRBV7-2	TRBJ1-5	CASSSERTGTDQPQHF	TGTGCCAGCAGCTCAGAACGGACAGGGACTGATCAGCCCCAGCATTTT
-	-	TRBV29-1	TRBJ2-7	CSVGKTSSYEQYF	TGCAGCGTGGGGAAAACTAGTTCCTACGAGCAGTACTTC
TRBD2	-	TRBV9	TRBJ2-1	CASSVLAGQNNEQFF	TGTGCCAGCAGCGTACTAGCGGGACAAAACAATGAGCAGTTCTTC
TRBD1	-	TRBV6-1	TRBJ2-7	CASSEGAPGQGVYEQYF	TGTGCCAGCAGTGAAGGGGCTCCGGGACAGGGGGTCTACGAGCAGTACTTC
-	-	TRBV7-2	TRBJ2-3	CASSPYLAAGDTQYF	TGTGCCAGCAGCCCATACTTAGCTGCGGGGGATACGCAGTATTTT
TRBD1	-	TRBV7-2	TRBJ2-1	CASSRAPGQGADEQFF	TGTGCCAGCAGCCGAGCTCCGGGACAGGGGGCGGATGAGCAGTTCTTC
-	-	TRBV28	TRBJ1-3	CASSLPGSSGNTIYF	TGTGCCAGCAGTTTGCCGGGGTCCTCTGGAAACACCATATATTTT
TRBD2	few	TRBV18	TRBJ2-5	CASSPLPASGRDWETQYF	TGTGCCAGCTCACCGCTGCCGGCTAGCGGGAGGGACTGGGAGACCCAGTACTTC
-	-	TRBV27	TRBJ1-5	CASSFQGRNYQPQHF	TGTGCCAGCAGTTTCCAGGGGAGAAATTATCAGCCCCAGCATTTT
-	-	TRBV5-1	TRBJ1-1	CASSPRGGSNTEAFF	TGCGCCAGCAGCCCAAGGGGCGGATCGAACACTGAAGCTTTCTTT
-	once	TRBV5-1	TRBJ1-1	CASSRMGQLNTEAFF	TGCGCCAGCAGCAGAATGGGACAACTTAACACTGAAGCTTTCTTT
TRBD1	-	TRBV6-5	TRBJ1-2	CASSFLRQGPNYGYTF	TGTGCCAGCAGTTTCCTGCGACAGGGACCTAACTATGGCTACACCTTC
-	-	TRBV15	TRBJ2-7	CATSRVTGNEQYF	TGTGCCACCAGCAGAGTTACAGGGAACGAGCAGTACTTC
-	-	TRBV4-3	TRBJ2-3	CASSQDPLSTQYF	TGCGCCAGCAGCCAAGATCCCCTCAGTACGCAGTATTTT
-	-	TRBV27	TRBJ1-1	CASTPRGTLNTEAFF	TGTGCCAGCACCCCTAGGGGGACACTGAACACTGAAGCTTTCTTT
-	-	TRBV5-4	TRBJ1-1	CASSLGGRNTEAFF	TGTGCCAGCAGCTTGGGGGGGCGAAACACTGAAGCTTTCTTT
-	-	TRBV2	TRBJ2-5	CASSEAATQYF	TGTGCCAGCAGTGAAGCGGCCACCCAGTACTTC
TRBD1	-	TRBV2	TRBJ1-5	CASSATGAGNQPQHF	TGTGCCAGCAGTGCGACAGGGGCCGGCAATCAGCCCCAGCATTTT
TRBD1	-	TRBV18	TRBJ2-7	CASSQGTGTGGLLAIF	TGTGCCAGCTCACAAGGAACCGGGACAGGGGGTTTACTAGCTATATTC
-	-	TRBV7-8	TRBJ1-1	CASSLASRDTLPAFF	TGTGCCAGCAGCTTAGCATCTAGGGACACTCTACCGGCTTTCTTT
TRBD1	-	TRBV10-2	TRBJ1-4	CASRRDRGIEEKLFF	TGCGCCAGCAGGCGTGACAGGGGAATTGAGGAAAAACTGTTTTTT
-	-	TRBV11-2	TRBJ1-1	CASSLRDEAFF	TGTGCCAGCAGCTTGAGGGATGAAGCTTTCTTT
-	few	TRBV29-1	TRBJ1-5	CSAAPYRVSNQPQHF	TGCAGCGCCGCCCCCTACAGGGTAAGCAATCAGCCCCAGCATTTT